This T cell receptor beta chain was observed in a study of blood T cells in healthy people across ages. The germline V gene encodes CDR1 SGHDN and CDR2 FVKESK. This CDR3 region has 20 residues. V gave up 0 bases and J gave up 2 bases; unmatched junction bases: 12. This clonotype is a singleton in its sample. The conserved final phenylalanine or tryptophan is absent from the CDR3, which likely points to a read error. Alongside a J-beta primer mix, a sample-barcoded 5' primer served in a second PCR lasting about 7 to 11 cycles. Each TCR beta cDNA got a 12-nucleotide random molecular identifier. Each CDR3 protein is one row after TCRdb ran MiXCR on the 5' RACE reads. The sample consists of around 970,000 distinct CDR3 sequences, just over 50% of them appearing once.

This chain joins TRBV14 and TRBJ2-3, with 12 bases matching TRBD2. Source material: blood. The source of this sequence is a woman between 55 and 75 years old in good health. The CDR3 spells CASSQDLFPTSGRNTDTQYC. The CDR3 DNA follows: TGTGCCAGCAGCCAAGATCTTTTTCCGACTAGCGGGAGAAACACAGATACGCAGTATTGT.